These T cell receptor beta chains were read from a single sample in a study of T-cell reconstitution after alpha-beta-depleted transplantation in children. MiXCR, run by TCRdb on the PCR reads, gives a single entry per CDR3 protein. The table records over 200,000 distinct CDR3 sequences, 7% to 9% of them present only once. Sequenced here: PBMCs, mostly from graft donor cells, sampled 360 days after TCRalphabeta/CD19-depleted stem cell transplant. These receptors were taken from a male patient under 10 years old who had a stem cell transplant for acute myeloid leukemia, so the T cells may come from the graft donor. The conserved cysteine and the conserved F or W are not part of the CDR3 here. D genes are given only for firm matches.

v_gene	j_gene	d_gene	CDR3aa
TRBV20-1	TRBJ1-1	NA	SASNKGMNTEAF
TRBV12-3/TRBV12-4	TRBJ2-7	TRBD2	ASSWTSNEQY
TRBV29-1	TRBJ2-3	NA	SVADGARDTQY
TRBV5-1	TRBJ2-1	NA	ASSLAPQDPYNEQF
TRBV5-1	TRBJ2-7	TRBD2	ASSLTSGSYEQY
TRBV5-1	TRBJ2-1	NA	ASAWGPDSNYNEQF
TRBV7-2	TRBJ2-3	TRBD2	ASSSTTSGSADTQY
TRBV5-5	TRBJ2-5	NA	ASSHDPKETQY
TRBV4-1	TRBJ2-7	NA	ASSPPGGIRYEQY
TRBV5-1	TRBJ1-4	NA	ASSLDSFNEKLF
TRBV28	TRBJ1-1	NA	ASRLQGNDEAF
TRBV6-1	TRBJ1-1	NA	ASSFHTEAF
TRBV20-1	TRBJ2-1	TRBD2	SGTPIRTSGIYNEQF
TRBV5-5	TRBJ2-1	TRBD1	ASSVFPGQGNEQF
TRBV20-1	TRBJ1-3	NA	SATQWGSGNTIY
TRBV20-1	TRBJ2-1	TRBD2	SANPSGPHNEQF
TRBV20-1	TRBJ2-7	TRBD2	SARDPGLAYYEQY
TRBV7-9	TRBJ1-2	NA	ASEVGGFYT
TRBV5-6	TRBJ1-5	NA	ASSFREGNQPQH
TRBV5-1	TRBJ2-3	TRBD2	ASSLLTSRSQY
TRBV5-1	TRBJ1-2	NA	ASSTGSETGYT
TRBV5-1	TRBJ2-2	NA	ASSLQTGELF
TRBV4-3	TRBJ2-1	NA	ASSQYGNNEQF
TRBV21-1	TRBJ2-7	NA	ASSKGDSQGWPDYEQY
TRBV6-5	TRBJ2-2	NA	ASSPRVGELF
TRBV29-1	TRBJ2-3	TRBD2	SGLGGVRGFSTDTQY
TRBV5-1	TRBJ2-3	TRBD2	ASSPAPRGRASSDTQY
TRBV2	TRBJ1-1	NA	ASTRENTEAF
TRBV20-1	TRBJ2-7	TRBD1	SARKAPTGGSYEQY
TRBV29-1	TRBJ1-5	NA	SARESNSNQPQH
TRBV5-1	TRBJ2-5	TRBD1	ASSLQAGGVKETQY
TRBV6-5	TRBJ1-1	TRBD1	ASSYLRTGARNTEAF
TRBV27	TRBJ2-1	TRBD1	ASSKHGLGGQGYNEQF
TRBV12-3/TRBV12-4	TRBJ1-2	NA	ASRDTNYGYT
TRBV29-1	TRBJ2-6	NA	SVEDRGASSGANVLT
TRBV7-9	TRBJ2-7	NA	ASSPGGSQGWSYEQY
TRBV20-1	TRBJ2-5	TRBD1	SARRGQNQETQY
TRBV7-2	TRBJ2-5	NA	ASSLAPLAKETQY
TRBV3-1	TRBJ2-3	NA	ASSQGTAQDTQY
TRBV5-1	TRBJ2-1	TRBD2	ASSKASGASSYNEQF
TRBV29-1	TRBJ2-3	TRBD2	SVVGLAGADTQY
TRBV15	TRBJ2-1	TRBD2	ASGGGEGEQF
TRBV5-1	TRBJ2-4	NA	ASTPTGEGNIQY
TRBV7-9	TRBJ2-1	TRBD1	ASSFPGQGWKF
TRBV24-1	TRBJ1-2	TRBD1	ATSDSGTAYGYT
TRBV18	TRBJ2-5	NA	ASSHPVATQY
TRBV6-1	TRBJ2-7	NA	ASRASFTSSYEQY
TRBV5-1	TRBJ2-5	NA	ASSLGSTPYQETQY
TRBV18	TRBJ2-3	NA	ASSLLGAEDTQY
TRBV7-2	TRBJ2-7	TRBD2	ASSLATSGISYEQY
TRBV5-1	TRBJ2-1	NA	ASSPGGAGQYNEQF
TRBV20-1	TRBJ1-1	NA	SARSGQSNTEAF
TRBV20-1	TRBJ1-1	NA	SAGGGLTEAF